Given below is one TCR beta chain in context. Its antigen is not identified. Trimming removed 0 bases at V and 0 bases at J, with 17 bases between. The CDR3 is 18 amino acids. Per the germline V gene, CDR1 is SGDLS and CDR2 is YYNGEE. The PCR made use of 60 Vbeta and 13 Jbeta primers. Sequencing used immunoSEQ multiplex PCR; TCRdb keeps in-frame clones, though not all of them. The data show 95,000 to 150,000 clones, less than 85% seen once. The sample is drawn from a study of cytomegalovirus exposure and HLA in healthy donors. Study-wide results and limits: Later analysis demonstrated an association between a missense DCLRE1C variant and TCR beta V- and J-gene trimming.

Sequenced: PBMCs. This chain connects TRBV9 to TRBJ2-3, with D maybe TRBD2 (6 bases). This receptor was obtained from a female donor in good health and CMV-seronegative. The CDR3 sequence is CASSVGFGWDSSTDTQYF. DNA for the CDR3: TGTGCCAGCAGCGTAGGCTTTGGTTGGGACTCCAGCACAGATACGCAGTATTTT.